The rows below give T cell receptor beta chains drawn from one sample of a study of Graves' ophthalmopathy and Graves' hyperthyroidism. TCRdb fed the multiplex PCR reads into MiXCR, producing one record per CDR3 protein. The profile shows 740,000 or so distinct CDR3 sequences, 40% of them singletons. Sequenced: peripheral blood. Receptor source: an adult man with Graves' ophthalmopathy. The CDR3 runs from the conserved cysteine through the conserved F or W. The D gene is left open where the match is weak. Some rows have no size entry. The others give once, few or many, or a class for an expanded clone.

V	J	D	size	DNA	CDR3
TRBV7-9	TRBJ1-5	NA	NA	TGTGCCTGCAGCCCTCGGAATAATCAGCCCCAGCATTTT	CACSPRNNQPQHF
TRBV20-1	TRBJ1-2	NA	NA	TGCAGTGCTAGTAGGCCAGGGGACTATGGCTACACCTTC	CSASRPGDYGYTF
TRBV6-5	TRBJ2-5	NA	NA	TGTGCCAGCAGTTACGATCGGAAAGGGGAAATACAAGAGACCCAGTACTTC	CASSYDRKGEIQETQYF
TRBV2	TRBJ1-1	NA	NA	TGTGCCAGCAGTTTATTATCAAGGCAGAACACTGAAGCTTTCTTT	CASSLLSRQNTEAFF
TRBV29-1	TRBJ2-7	TRBD1	NA	TGCAGCGTTGAAGCTACTAGGACAGGTTACGAGCAGTACTTC	CSVEATRTGYEQYF
TRBV7-2	TRBJ2-5	TRBD2	NA	TGTGCCAGCAGCGGACGACTAGCGAGGGGGGTAGAGACCCAGTACTTC	CASSGRLARGVETQYF
TRBV5-1	TRBJ1-5	NA	NA	TGCGCCAGCAGTGAGTCGAGGGGAGCCCGAAATGGCAATCAGCCTCAGCATTTT	CASSESRGARNGNQPQHF
TRBV11-2	TRBJ2-7	TRBD1	many	TGTGCCAGCAGCTTGGGACAGCCGTACTACGAGCAGTACTTC	CASSLGQPYYEQYF
TRBV19	TRBJ2-7	TRBD2	few	TGTGCCAGTAGTATCACGGCGGGAGGATCCTACGAGCAGTACTTC	CASSITAGGSYEQYF
TRBV4-1	TRBJ1-6	TRBD1	NA	TGCGCCAGCAGCCCAGACCTGGACAGGTTTAATTCACCCCTCCACTTT	CASSPDLDRFNSPLHF
TRBV7-8	TRBJ2-7	NA	many	TGTGCCAGCAGCCCCCTCGGACAGCCGAGCTCCTACGAGCAGTACTTC	CASSPLGQPSSYEQYF
TRBV10-1	TRBJ2-3	TRBD2	NA	TGCGCCAGCAGGGCCGGGACTAGTGGTGATACGCAGTATTTT	CASRAGTSGDTQYF
TRBV10-3	TRBJ1-6	NA	many	TGTGCCATCAGTGAGACAGGCGAAACTGATTCACCCCTCCACTTT	CAISETGETDSPLHF
TRBV7-6	TRBJ1-1	TRBD1	once	TGTGCCAGCAGCCGCGGGACAGGGGCATTGGCTTTCTTT	CASSRGTGALAFF
TRBV12-3/TRBV12-4	TRBJ2-5	NA	many	TGTGCCAGCAGTTTGGGCAGACACCAAGAGACCCAGTACTTC	CASSLGRHQETQYF
TRBV19	TRBJ2-2	TRBD1	NA	TGTGCCAGTAGTATCCCCCCAGGGGGTACCGGGGAGCTGTTTTTT	CASSIPPGGTGELFF
TRBV9	TRBJ2-2	NA	few	TGTGCCAGCAGCCAGAGTTCGATCGGGGAGCTGTTTTTT	CASSQSSIGELFF
TRBV29-1	TRBJ1-2	NA	NA	TGCAGCGACACCCCGGACCCACGGAGCGGTGGCTACACCTTC	CSDTPDPRSGGYTF
TRBV10-3	TRBJ1-1	NA	many	TGTGCCATCAGTGCGGACGGGACGTTTGACACTGAAGCTTTCTTT	CAISADGTFDTEAFF
TRBV10-3	TRBJ1-2	TRBD1	few	TGTGCCAGCAGTGAGGGACAGGGTCGCGGTGGCTACACCTTC	CASSEGQGRGGYTF
TRBV2	TRBJ1-5	NA	NA	TGTGCCAGCAGTGAAGGGGGGATGGGCAATCAGCCCCAGCATTTT	CASSEGGMGNQPQHF
TRBV19	TRBJ2-6	NA	few	TGTGCCAGTAGCATCGGGGGGCCTGGGGCCAACGTCCTGACTTTC	CASSIGGPGANVLTF
TRBV24-1	TRBJ2-3	NA	NA	TGTGCCACCAGTGAGACCACTAGCACAGATACGCAGTATTTT	CATSETTSTDTQYF
TRBV28	TRBJ1-2	NA	NA	TGTGCAGCCGGGAGGCATGGCTACACCTTC	CAAGRHGYTF
TRBV19	TRBJ2-7	TRBD2	NA	TGTGCCAGTACCTCGGGGGACTACCCCTACGAGCAGTACTTC	CASTSGDYPYEQYF
TRBV12-3/TRBV12-4	TRBJ1-5	NA	many	TGTGCCAGCAGTTCGGGGGGCGCGGGTCAGCCCCAGCATTTT	CASSSGGAGQPQHF
TRBV25-1	TRBJ1-6	TRBD1	NA	TGTGCCAGCAGCCTCACAGGGGCGACTTCACCCCTCCACTTT	CASSLTGATSPLHF
TRBV7-6	TRBJ1-5	NA	many	TGTGCCAGCAGCTTAGGGCCAGGCACCAATCAGCCCCAGCATTTT	CASSLGPGTNQPQHF
TRBV7-9	TRBJ2-7	TRBD1	NA	TGTGCCAGCAGACCGGGACAGGGGACCTACGAGCAGTACTTC	CASRPGQGTYEQYF
TRBV5-6	TRBJ1-5	TRBD1	NA	TGTGCCAGTAGTCCCCCCGGACAGGCTTGGTACGAGCCCCAGCATTTT	CASSPPGQAWYEPQHF
TRBV10-3	TRBJ1-1	TRBD1	NA	TGTGCCATCAAAGGGACAGGGGCCCCGAACACTGAAGCTTTCTTT	CAIKGTGAPNTEAFF